Below, 16 T cell receptor beta chains from the same sample are listed, as sequenced in a study of shared clonotypes between healthy human individuals. Data came from immunoSEQ multiplex PCR; TCRdb stores just in-frame clones and leaves some out. Of about 460,000 clones in the sample, over 60% were seen once. Sequencing was performed on PBMCs. The receptors were gathered from a woman in her thirties or forties in good health. Some clones in this sample may be carry-over from other donors' samples.

The rearrangement links TRBV6-4 to TRBJ2-5, with 12 bases identical to TRBD2. Germline loops: CDR1 MRHNA, CDR2 SNTAGT. The junction had 1 base not matched to a gene; V was cut back by 4 bases and J by 4 bases. This CDR3 region has 14 residues. The CDR3 DNA reads TGTGCCAGCAGTGCACTAGCGGGAGGAGAGACCCAGTACTTC. It specifies CASSALAGGETQYF.

The chain is built from TRBV7-9 and TRBJ1-2; 12 bases are shared with TRBD1. The J segment lost 5 bases and the V segment lost 5 bases, leaving 12 bases of the junction unmatched. Germline V gene lookup returns CDR1 SEHNR and CDR2 FQNEAQ (reference sequence). The CDR3 spans 17 residues. CDR3 coding DNA: TGTGCCAGCAGCCTCACGACCGGGACAGGGGGCGCTTATGGCTACACCTTC. This encodes CASSLTTGTGGAYGYTF.

Of note for this clone: This likely traces to a read error, being one base from a far larger clone. The identical CDR3 is also encoded by other nucleotide sequences in the sample. The rearrangement uses TRBV6-5 and TRBJ2-7, with D possibly TRBD1 on 5 matching bases. This CDR3 has 15 residues. Germline V CDR1 and CDR2: MNHEY, SVGAGI. V was trimmed by 2 bases and J by 7 bases, leaving 18 bases between them. The CDR3 here is CASSYILGAPGEQYF. In DNA, the CDR3 is TGTGCCAGCAGTTACATCCTTGGGGCCCCTGGAGAGCAGTACTTC.

J is TRBJ2-1 and V is TRBV11-3, with D tentatively TRBD1 (6 bases). The CDR3 is made up of 12 amino acids. Trimming removed 3 bases from V and 9 bases from J, with 9 bases in between. Per the germline V gene, CDR1 is SGHNT and CDR2 is YENEEA. CDR3: CASSLNRVEQFF. Here the CDR3 DNA reads TGTGCCAGCAGCTTGAACAGGGTTGAGCAGTTCTTC.

This chain links TRBV7-3 with TRBJ2-1, with D hard to call. This CDR3 comprises 15 residues. Per germline, CDR1 SGHTA and CDR2 FQGTGA. V lost 2 bases and J lost 8, with 16 bases in between. DNA for the CDR3: TGTGCCAGCAGCTTAGATCCCGGTTGGGGTGATGAGCAGTTCTTC. Protein sequence: CASSLDPGWGDEQFF.

This chain uses TRBV5-1 with TRBJ2-3; 10 bases line up with TRBD2. The CDR3 runs 16 residues. Losses at the gene ends were 1 base for V and 4 bases for J; bases not matched to a gene: 6. Per germline, CDR1 SGHRS and CDR2 YFSETQ. The CDR3 loop reads CASSLPAGGPADTQYF. For the CDR3, the DNA is TGCGCCAGCAGCTTGCCAGCGGGAGGGCCGGCAGATACGCAGTATTTT.

Details on this clone: A read error may account for a junction end that differs from germline. The CDR3 nucleotides are TGTGCCAGCAGTTTAAACAATGGAAGCACCATATATTTT. Translation: CASSLNNGSTIYF. The V gene is TRBV28, the J gene TRBJ1-3; D is uncertain. This CDR3 has 13 amino acids. In germline, CDR1 is MDHEN, CDR2 SYDVKM.

The chain couples TRBV11-2 to TRBJ2-1, with TRBD1 matching 7 bases. Germline values: CDR1 SGHAT, CDR2 FQNNGV. The CDR3 has 18 amino acids. With 1 base clipped from V and 3 bases from J, the junction kept 12 bases outside the gene matches. The CDR3 DNA reads as TGTGCCAGCAGCTTAGTCCTCCAACAGGGGCGGGTCTACAATGAGCAGTTCTTC. Protein sequence: CASSLVLQQGRVYNEQFF.

V and J are TRBV4-1 and TRBJ2-7; D assignment may be TRBD1 or TRBD2 (5 bases each). The germline gives CDR1 MGHRA, CDR2 YSYEKL. V was pared by 4 bases and J by 5 bases, with 18 bases between. The CDR3 is 15 residues long. This CDR3 is CASSLTLDRDDEQYF. As DNA, the CDR3 is TGCGCCAGCAGCCTTACTCTTGACCGGGACGACGAGCAGTACTTC.

The rearrangement joins TRBV7-2 to TRBJ2-6, with D possibly matching TRBD1 (5 bases). The CDR3 runs to 17 residues. CDR1 and CDR2 (germline): SGHTA, FQGNSA. V lost 3 bases and J 0 bases, leaving 12 bases between the germline ends. CDR3 sequence reads: CASSLGRLGSGANVLTF. The CDR3 DNA sequence: TGTGCCAGCAGCTTGGGGCGCCTAGGCTCTGGGGCCAACGTCCTGACTTTC.

The chain is built from TRBV28 and TRBJ1-2; TRBD1 agrees at 7 bases. This CDR3 has 13 amino acids. Trimming took 6 bases from V and 4 from J; bases not matched to a gene: 5. Looked up from germline, CDR1 is MDHEN and CDR2 is SYDVKM. The DNA for the CDR3 is TGTGCCAGCAGGACAGGGCTTGGCTATGGCTACACCTTC. This sequence encodes CASRTGLGYGYTF.

V usage is TRBV29-1 and J usage is TRBJ1-2; D gene unclear. The CDR3 sequence is 13 residues long. Germline V gene sequence: CDR1 SQVTM, CDR2 ANQGSEA. Between the trimmed V and J ends, which lost 4 bases and 0 bases, there was a span of 9 bases. This CDR3 reads CSVGEGTNYGYTF. CDR3 in DNA: TGCAGCGTTGGGGAAGGGACTAACTATGGCTACACCTTC.

This clone was seen at least ten times. This specimen includes other DNA sequences encoding the same CDR3. Written as DNA, the CDR3 is TGTGCCTGGAGTATTGCTACCCCGGGTGAGCAGTACTTC. Protein sequence: CAWSIATPGEQYF. The chain recombines TRBV30 with TRBJ2-5; D ambiguous. Germline CDR1 reads GTSNPN; CDR2 reads SVGIG (reference sequence). CDR3 length: 13 residues. V was clipped by 2 bases and J by 11 bases, with 18 bases between them. Combining the CDR3 with reference TRBV30 and TRBJ2-5 gives the whole variable domain SQTIHQWPATLVQPVGSPLSLECTVEGTSNPNLYWYRQAAGRGLQLLFYSVGIGQISSEVPQNLSASRPQDRQFILSSKKLLLSDSGFYLCAWSIATPGEQYFGPGTRLLVL.

The chain uses TRBV30 and TRBJ1-5; D is unclear. Deletions cut 2 bases from V and 1 base from J, with 12 bases between. The CDR3 contains 15 residues. Looked up from germline, CDR1 is GTSNPN and CDR2 is SVGIG (reference sequence). This CDR3 reads CAWSPGLGSNQPQHF. CDR3 nucleotides: TGTGCCTGGAGTCCCGGACTTGGGAGCAATCAGCCCCAGCATTTT.

V and J are TRBV11-2 and TRBJ1-1; D remains ambiguous. This CDR3 is 15 amino acids long. The germline gives CDR1 SGHAT, CDR2 FQNNGV. V dropped 1 base and J dropped 4 bases, with 13 bases sitting between them. The CDR3 bases are TGTGCCAGCAGCTTAGTCGCCCCGAGGATCACTGAAGCTTTCTTT. Its protein is CASSLVAPRITEAFF. Using reference TRBV11-2 and TRBJ1-1 for the parts outside the CDR3, the full variable domain is EAGVAQSPRYKIIEKRQSVAFWCNPISGHATLYWYQQILGQGPKLLIQFQNNGVVDDSQLPKDRFSAERLKGVDSTLKIQPAKLEDSAVYLCASSLVAPRITEAFFGQGTRLTVV.

V and J are TRBV28 and TRBJ2-6, with D tentatively TRBD1 (6 bases). Germline CDR1 MDHEN, CDR2 SYDVKM. V shed 4 bases and J shed 0 bases, with 10 bases lying between them. The length of the CDR3 is 16 residues. DNA for the CDR3: TGTGCCAGCAGTTCGGGACATACCTCTGGGGCCAACGTCCTGACTTTC. Residues: CASSSGHTSGANVLTF.